This T cell receptor beta chain stems from a study of T cell responses to AZD1222 COVID-19 vaccine. Study-wide results and limits: Mapped onto spike, vaccine-associated CD4 TCRs spanned it and were dominant at 160-218 and 743-854. Targets within unmutated variant regions were reportedly found for nearly half of spike-specific TCRs. Of the AZD1222 recipients, only six were seropositive at baseline. The study found Spike-specific TCR breadth and depth rose after two AZD1222 doses.

The repertoire was sequenced with immunoSEQ multiplex PCR; TCRdb's copy has only in-frame clones and lacks some. The sample has approximately 130,000 clones, roughly 92% seen once; the top ten hold 0.75% to 0.95%. Trimming took 2 bases from V and 3 from J, leaving 10 bases between them. Germline lookup yields CDR1 SGHTA and CDR2 FQGNSA. The CDR3 runs 15 residues. As concerns this clone: Its antigen is not identified.

The material was peripheral blood, obtained on day 0 of AZD1222 vaccination. The J gene is TRBJ1-4, the V gene TRBV7-2; maybe TRBD1 (5 bases). This TCR was recovered from an adult in good health. CDR3 amino acids: CASSLSAGANEKLFF. For the CDR3, the DNA is TGTGCCAGCAGCTTAAGTGCGGGGGCTAATGAAAAACTGTTTTTT.